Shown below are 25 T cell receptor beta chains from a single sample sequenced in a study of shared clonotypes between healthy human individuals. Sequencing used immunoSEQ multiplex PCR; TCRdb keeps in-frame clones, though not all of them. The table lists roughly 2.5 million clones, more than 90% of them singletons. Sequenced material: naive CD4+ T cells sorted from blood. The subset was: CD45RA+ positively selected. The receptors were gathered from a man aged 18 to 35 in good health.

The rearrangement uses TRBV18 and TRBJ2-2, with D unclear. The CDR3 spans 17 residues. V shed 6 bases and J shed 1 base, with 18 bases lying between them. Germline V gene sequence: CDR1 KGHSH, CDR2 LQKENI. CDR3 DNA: TGTGCCAGCTCGCGAGAAGTCCCTAGTGAGAACACCGGGGAGCTGTTTTTT. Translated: CASSREVPSENTGELFF.

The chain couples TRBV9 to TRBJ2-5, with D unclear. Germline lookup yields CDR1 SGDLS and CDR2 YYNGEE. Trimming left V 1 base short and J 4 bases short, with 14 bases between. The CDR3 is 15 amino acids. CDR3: CASSVTAATRETQYF. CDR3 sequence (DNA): TGTGCCAGCAGCGTAACGGCGGCAACAAGAGAGACCCAGTACTTC. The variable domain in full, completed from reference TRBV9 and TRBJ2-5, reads DSGVTQTPKHLITATGQRVTLRCSPRSGDLSVYWYQQSLDQGLQFLIQYYNGEERAKGNILERFSAQQFPDLHSELNLSSLELGDSALYFCASSVTAATRETQYFGPGTRLLVL.

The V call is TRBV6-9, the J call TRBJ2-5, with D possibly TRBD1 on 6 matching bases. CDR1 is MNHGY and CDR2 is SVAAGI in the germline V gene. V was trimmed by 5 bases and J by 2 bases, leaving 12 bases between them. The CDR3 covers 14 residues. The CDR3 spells CASSTRDKQETQYF. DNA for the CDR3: TGTGCCAGCAGTACCCGGGACAAACAAGAGACCCAGTACTTC.

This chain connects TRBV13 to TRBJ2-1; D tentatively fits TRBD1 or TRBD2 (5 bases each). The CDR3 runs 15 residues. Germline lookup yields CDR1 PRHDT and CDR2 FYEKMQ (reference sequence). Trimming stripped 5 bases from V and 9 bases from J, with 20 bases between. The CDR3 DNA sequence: TGTGCCAGCAGCCGAGATGGGACCGCCGGAACTGAGCAGTTCTTC. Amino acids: CASSRDGTAGTEQFF.

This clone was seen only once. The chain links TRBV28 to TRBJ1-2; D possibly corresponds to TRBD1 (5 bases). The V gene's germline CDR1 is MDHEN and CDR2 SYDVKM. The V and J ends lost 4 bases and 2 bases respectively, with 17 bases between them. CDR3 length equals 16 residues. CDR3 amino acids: CASSYDSPGKNYGYTF. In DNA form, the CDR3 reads TGTGCCAGCAGTTACGACAGCCCCGGCAAGAACTATGGCTACACCTTC.

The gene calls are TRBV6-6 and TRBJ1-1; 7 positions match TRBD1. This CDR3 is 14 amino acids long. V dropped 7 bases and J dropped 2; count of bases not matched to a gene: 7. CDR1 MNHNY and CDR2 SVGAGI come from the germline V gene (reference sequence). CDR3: CASKGTATNTEAFF. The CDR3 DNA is TGTGCCAGCAAAGGGACAGCGACTAACACTGAAGCTTTCTTT.

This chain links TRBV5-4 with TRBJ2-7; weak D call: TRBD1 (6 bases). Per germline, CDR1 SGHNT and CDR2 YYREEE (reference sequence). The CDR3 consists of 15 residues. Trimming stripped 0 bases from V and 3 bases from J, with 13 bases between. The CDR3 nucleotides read TGTGCCAGCAGCTTGGGGACAGCTAAGATCTACGAGCAGTACTTC. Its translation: CASSLGTAKIYEQYF.

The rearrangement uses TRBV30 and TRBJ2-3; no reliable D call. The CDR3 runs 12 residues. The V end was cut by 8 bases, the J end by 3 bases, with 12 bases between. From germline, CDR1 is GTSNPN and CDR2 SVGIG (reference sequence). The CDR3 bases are TGTGCCGGTGCGACGCTAACAGATACGCAGTATTTT. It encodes CAGATLTDTQYF.

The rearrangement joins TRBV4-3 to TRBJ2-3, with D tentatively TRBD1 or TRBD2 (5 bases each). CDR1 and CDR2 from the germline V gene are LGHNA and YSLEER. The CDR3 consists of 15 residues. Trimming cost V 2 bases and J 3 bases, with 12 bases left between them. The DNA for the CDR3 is TGCGCCAGCAGCCAAACGGCAGGGACGACAGATACGCAGTATTTT. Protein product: CASSQTAGTTDTQYF.

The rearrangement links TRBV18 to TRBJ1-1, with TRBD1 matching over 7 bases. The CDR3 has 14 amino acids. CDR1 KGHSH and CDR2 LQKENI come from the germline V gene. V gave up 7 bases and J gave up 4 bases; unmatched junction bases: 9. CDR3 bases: TGTGCCAGCTTATCCGGGACAGCCGCCACTGAAGCTTTCTTT. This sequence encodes CASLSGTAATEAFF.

The CDR3 loop is CASSESLGYEQYF. Here the CDR3 DNA reads TGCGCCAGCAGTGAGTCACTCGGGTACGAGCAGTACTTC. J is TRBJ2-7 and V is TRBV10-1, with unresolved D. CDR3 size: 13 residues. V shed 0 bases and J shed 4 bases, with 7 bases lying between them. Germline-derived CDR1 and CDR2 are WNHNN and SYGVQD (reference sequence).

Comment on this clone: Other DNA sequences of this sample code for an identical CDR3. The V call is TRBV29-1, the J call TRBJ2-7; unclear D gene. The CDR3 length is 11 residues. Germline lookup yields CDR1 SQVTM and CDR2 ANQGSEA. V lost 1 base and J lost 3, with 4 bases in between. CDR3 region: CSVEASYEQYF. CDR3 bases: TGCAGCGTTGAAGCAAGCTACGAGCAGTACTTC.

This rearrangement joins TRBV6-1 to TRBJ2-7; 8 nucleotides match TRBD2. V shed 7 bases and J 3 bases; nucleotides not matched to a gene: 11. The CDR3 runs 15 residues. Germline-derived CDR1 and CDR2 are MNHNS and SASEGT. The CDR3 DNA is TGTGCCAGCAACCTCTCGGGGGGGGTAAGCTACGAGCAGTACTTC. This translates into CASNLSGGVSYEQYF.

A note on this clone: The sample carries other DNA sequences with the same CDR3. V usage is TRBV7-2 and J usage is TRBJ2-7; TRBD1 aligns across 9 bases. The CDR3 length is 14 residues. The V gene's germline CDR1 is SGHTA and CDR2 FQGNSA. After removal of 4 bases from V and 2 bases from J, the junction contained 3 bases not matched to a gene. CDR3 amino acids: CASSSDRGPYEQYF. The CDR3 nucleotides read TGTGCCAGCAGCTCGGACAGGGGCCCCTACGAGCAGTACTTC.

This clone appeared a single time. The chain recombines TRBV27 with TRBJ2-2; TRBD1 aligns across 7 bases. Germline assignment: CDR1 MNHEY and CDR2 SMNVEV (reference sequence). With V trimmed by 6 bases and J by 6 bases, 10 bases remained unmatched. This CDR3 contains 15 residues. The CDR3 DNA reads TGTGCCAGCAGAGAACGACAGGGAGCGGCCGGGGAGCTGTTTTTT. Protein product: CASRERQGAAGELFF.

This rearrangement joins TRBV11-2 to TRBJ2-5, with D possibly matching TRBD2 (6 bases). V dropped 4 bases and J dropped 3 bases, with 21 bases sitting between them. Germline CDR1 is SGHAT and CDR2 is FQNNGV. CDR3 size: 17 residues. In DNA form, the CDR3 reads TGTGCCAGCAGCTACGGGGTGGGGACTCCTGCGAAAGAGACCCAGTACTTC. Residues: CASSYGVGTPAKETQYF.

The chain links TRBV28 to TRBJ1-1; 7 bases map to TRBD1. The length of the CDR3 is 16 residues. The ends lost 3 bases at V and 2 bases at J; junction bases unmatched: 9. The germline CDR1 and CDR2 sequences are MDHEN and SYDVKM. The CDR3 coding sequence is TGTGCCAGCAGTTTTAGGGGGACAGCGGTAAACACTGAAGCTTTCTTT. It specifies CASSFRGTAVNTEAFF.

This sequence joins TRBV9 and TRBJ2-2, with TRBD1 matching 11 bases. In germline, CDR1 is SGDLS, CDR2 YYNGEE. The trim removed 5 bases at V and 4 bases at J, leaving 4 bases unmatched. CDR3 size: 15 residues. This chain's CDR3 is CASSPGQGVTGELFF. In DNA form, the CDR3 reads TGTGCCAGCAGTCCGGGACAGGGGGTCACCGGGGAGCTGTTTTTT.

In nucleotides, the CDR3 is TGCAGCGTTGATGGGACGGACGCCTATGGCTACACCTTC. Amino acid sequence: CSVDGTDAYGYTF. This rearrangement joins TRBV29-1 to TRBJ1-2; possibly TRBD1 for D (5 bases). CDR3 length: 13 residues. V lost 3 bases and J lost 4, with 12 bases in between. Germline assignment: CDR1 SQVTM and CDR2 ANQGSEA.

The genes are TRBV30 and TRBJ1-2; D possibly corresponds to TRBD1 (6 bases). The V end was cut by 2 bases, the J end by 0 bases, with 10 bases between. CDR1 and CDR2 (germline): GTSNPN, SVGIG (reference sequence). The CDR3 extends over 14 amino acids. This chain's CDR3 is CAWSIWTANYGYTF. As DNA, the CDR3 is TGTGCCTGGAGTATCTGGACAGCTAACTATGGCTACACCTTC.

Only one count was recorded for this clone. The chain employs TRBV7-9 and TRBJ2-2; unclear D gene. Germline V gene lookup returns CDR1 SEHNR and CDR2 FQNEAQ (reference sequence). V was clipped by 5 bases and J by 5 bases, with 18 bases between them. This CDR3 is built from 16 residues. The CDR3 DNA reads TGTGCCAGCAGCACCCACTTAATAATCCTAACCGGGGAGCTGTTTTTT. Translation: CASSTHLIILTGELFF.

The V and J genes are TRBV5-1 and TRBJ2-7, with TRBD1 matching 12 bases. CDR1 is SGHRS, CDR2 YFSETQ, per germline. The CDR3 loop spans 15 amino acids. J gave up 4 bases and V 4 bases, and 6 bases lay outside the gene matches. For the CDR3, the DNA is TGCGCCAGCAGCGCCCGGGACAGGGGGCTATACGAGCAGTACTTC. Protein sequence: CASSARDRGLYEQYF.

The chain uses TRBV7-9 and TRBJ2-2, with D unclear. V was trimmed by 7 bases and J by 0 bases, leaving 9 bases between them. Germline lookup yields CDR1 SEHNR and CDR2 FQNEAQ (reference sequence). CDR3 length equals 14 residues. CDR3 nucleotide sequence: TGTGCCAGCACGAAGGTTTCGAACACCGGGGAGCTGTTTTTT. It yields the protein CASTKVSNTGELFF.

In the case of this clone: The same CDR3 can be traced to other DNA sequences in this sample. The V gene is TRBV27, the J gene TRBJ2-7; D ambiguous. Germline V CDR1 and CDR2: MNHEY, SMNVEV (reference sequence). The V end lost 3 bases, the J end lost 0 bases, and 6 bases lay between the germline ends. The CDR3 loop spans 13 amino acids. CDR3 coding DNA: TGTGCCAGCAGTTTGGCCGCCTCCTACGAGCAGTACTTC. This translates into CASSLAASYEQYF.

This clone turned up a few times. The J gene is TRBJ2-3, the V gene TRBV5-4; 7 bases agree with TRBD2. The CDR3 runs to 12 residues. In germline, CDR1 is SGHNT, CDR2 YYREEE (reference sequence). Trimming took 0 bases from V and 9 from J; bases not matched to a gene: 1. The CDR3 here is CASSLDSGTQYF. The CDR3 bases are TGTGCCAGCAGCTTGGATAGCGGGACGCAGTATTTT.